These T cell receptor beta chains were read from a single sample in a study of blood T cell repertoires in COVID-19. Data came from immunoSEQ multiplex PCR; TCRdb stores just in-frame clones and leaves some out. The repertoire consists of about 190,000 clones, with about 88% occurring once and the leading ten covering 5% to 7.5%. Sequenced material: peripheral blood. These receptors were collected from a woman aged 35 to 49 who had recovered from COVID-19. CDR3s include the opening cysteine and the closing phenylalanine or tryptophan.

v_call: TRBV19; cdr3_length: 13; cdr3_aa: CASSRVTNTEAFF
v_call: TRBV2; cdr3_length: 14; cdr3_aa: CASSEDEILRELFF
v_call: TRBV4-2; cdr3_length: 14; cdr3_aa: CASSQERIAGAPHF
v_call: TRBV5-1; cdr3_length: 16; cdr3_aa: CASSLAPRESYNEQFF
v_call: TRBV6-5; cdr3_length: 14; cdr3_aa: CASRQTGSAGEQFF
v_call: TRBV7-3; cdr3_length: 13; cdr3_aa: CASSFQGRDEQFF
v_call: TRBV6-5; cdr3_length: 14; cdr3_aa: CASSYAGSDWAQYF
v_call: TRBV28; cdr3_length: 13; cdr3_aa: CASTFRLITEAFF
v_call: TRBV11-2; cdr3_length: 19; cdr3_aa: CASSLKGSGQVAQGGGYTF
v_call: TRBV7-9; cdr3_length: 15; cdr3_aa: CASSPGTGDTYEQYF
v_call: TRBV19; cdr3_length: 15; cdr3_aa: CASSWSGTEGLEQYF
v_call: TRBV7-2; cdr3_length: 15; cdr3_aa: CASSLSGLAKDEQFF
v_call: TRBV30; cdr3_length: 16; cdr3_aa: CAWSEQGFTYNSPLHF
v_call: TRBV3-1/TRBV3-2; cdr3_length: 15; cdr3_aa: CASSQDSGSYNEQFF
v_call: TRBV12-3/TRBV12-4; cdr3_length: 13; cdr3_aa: CASSSGGRETQYF
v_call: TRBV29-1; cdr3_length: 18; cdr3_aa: CSVEEGPPSGSSYNEQFF
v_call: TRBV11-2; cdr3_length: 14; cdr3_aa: CASSLALAKNIQYF
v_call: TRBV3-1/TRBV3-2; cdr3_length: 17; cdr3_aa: CASSQVRTSGRFSEQYF
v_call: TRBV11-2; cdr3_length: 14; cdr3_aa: CASSPVGLYNEQFF
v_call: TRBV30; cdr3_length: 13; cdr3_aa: CAWSQGSGNTIYF
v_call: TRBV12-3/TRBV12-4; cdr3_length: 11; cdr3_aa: CASSRTAEAFF
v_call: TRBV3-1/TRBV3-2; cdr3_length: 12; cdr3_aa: CASGSADQPQHF
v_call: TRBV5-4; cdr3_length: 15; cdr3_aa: CASSLDRDSISPLHF
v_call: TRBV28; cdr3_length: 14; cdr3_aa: CASRVDRRNEKLFF
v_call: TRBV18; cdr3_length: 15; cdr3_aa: CASSPSRGDTGELFF
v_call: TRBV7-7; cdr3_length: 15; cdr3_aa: CASSRGLAGGDTQYF
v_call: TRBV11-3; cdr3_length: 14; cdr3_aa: CASSPTAITDTQYF
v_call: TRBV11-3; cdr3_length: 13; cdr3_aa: CASSGVDYNEQFF